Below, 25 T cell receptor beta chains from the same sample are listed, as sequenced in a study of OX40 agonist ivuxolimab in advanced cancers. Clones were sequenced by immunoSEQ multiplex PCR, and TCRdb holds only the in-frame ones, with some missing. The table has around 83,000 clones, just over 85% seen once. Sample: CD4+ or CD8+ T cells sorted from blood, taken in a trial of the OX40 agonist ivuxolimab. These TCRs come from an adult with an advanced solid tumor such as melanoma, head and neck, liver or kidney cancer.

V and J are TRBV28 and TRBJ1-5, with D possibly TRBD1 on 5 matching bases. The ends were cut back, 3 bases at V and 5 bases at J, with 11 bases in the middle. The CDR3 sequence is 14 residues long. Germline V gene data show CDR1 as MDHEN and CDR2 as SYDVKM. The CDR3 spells CASSLQGGYQPQHF. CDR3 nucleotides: TGTGCCAGCAGTTTGCAGGGTGGATATCAGCCCCAGCATTTT.

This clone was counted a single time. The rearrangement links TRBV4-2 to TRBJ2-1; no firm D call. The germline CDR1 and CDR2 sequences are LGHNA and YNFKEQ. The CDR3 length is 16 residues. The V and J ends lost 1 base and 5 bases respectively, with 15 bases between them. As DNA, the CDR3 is TGTGCCAGCAGCCAAGCCTACGATATCCCACACAATGAGCAGTTCTTC. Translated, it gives CASSQAYDIPHNEQFF.

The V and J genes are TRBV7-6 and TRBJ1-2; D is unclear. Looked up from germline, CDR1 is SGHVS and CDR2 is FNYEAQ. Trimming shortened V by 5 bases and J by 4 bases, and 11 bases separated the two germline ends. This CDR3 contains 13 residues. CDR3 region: CASSLGAAYGYTF. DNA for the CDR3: TGTGCCAGCAGCCTAGGCGCGGCCTATGGCTACACCTTC.

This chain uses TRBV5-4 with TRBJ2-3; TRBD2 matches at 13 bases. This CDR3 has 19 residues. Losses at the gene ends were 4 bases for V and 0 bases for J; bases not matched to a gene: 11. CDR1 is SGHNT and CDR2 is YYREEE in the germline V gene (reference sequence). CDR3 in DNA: TGTGCCAGCAGCGCGGGACTAGCGGGACGTGCTACTAGCACAGATACGCAGTATTTT. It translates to CASSAGLAGRATSTDTQYF. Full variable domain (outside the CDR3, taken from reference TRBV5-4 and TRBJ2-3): ETGVTQSPTHLIKTRGQQVTLRCSSQSGHNTVSWYQQALGQGPQFIFQYYREEENGRGNFPPRFSGLQFPNYSSELNVNALELDDSALYLCASSAGLAGRATSTDTQYFGPGTRLTVL.

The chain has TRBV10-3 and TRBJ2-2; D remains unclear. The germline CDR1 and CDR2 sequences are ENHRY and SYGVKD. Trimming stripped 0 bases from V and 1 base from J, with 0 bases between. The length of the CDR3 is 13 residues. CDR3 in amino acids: CAISESNTGELFF. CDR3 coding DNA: TGTGCCATCAGTGAGTCGAACACCGGGGAGCTGTTTTTT.

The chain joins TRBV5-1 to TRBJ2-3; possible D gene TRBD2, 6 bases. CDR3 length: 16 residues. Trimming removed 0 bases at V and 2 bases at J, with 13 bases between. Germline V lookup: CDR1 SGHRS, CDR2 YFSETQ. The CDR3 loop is CASSLGGAPSTDTQYF. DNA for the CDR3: TGCGCCAGCAGCTTGGGCGGGGCGCCCTCCACAGATACGCAGTATTTT.

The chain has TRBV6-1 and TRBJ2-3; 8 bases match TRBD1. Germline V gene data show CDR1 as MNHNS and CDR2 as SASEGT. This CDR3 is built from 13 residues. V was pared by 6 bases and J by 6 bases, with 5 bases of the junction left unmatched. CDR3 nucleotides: TGTGCCAGCAGATACAGGGGGGAGGATACGCAGTATTTT. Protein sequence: CASRYRGEDTQYF.

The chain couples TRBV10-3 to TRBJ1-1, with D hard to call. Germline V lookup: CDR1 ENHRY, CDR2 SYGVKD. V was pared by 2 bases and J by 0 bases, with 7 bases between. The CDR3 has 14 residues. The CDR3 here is CAISERVMNTEAFF. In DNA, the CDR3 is TGTGCCATCAGTGAGAGAGTCATGAACACTGAAGCTTTCTTT.

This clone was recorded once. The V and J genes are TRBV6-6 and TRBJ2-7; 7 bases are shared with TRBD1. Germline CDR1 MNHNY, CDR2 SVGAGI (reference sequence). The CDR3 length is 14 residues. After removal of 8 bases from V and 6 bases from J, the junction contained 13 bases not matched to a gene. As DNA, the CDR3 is TGTGCCAGCGAGACCCGACAGGGTCTCAGCGAGCAGTACTTC. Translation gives CASETRQGLSEQYF.

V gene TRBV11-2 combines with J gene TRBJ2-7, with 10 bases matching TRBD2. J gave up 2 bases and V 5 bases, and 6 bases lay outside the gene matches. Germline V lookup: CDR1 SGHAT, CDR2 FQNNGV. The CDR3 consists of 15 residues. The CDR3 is CASSPGTSVAYEQYF. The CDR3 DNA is TGTGCCAGCAGCCCCGGGACTAGCGTTGCCTACGAGCAGTACTTC.

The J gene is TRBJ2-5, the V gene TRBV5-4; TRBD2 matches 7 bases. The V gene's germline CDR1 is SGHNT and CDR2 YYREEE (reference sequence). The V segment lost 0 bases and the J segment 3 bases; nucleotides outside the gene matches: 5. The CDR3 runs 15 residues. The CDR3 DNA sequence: TGTGCCAGCAGCTTGGCGGGAGGCCTAAAAGAGACCCAGTACTTC. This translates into CASSLAGGLKETQYF.

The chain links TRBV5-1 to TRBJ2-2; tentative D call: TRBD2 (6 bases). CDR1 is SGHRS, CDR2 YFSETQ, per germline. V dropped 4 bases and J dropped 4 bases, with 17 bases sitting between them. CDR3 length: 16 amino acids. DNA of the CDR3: TGCGCCAGCAGCGAGGAGCCGGGACTCTCCACCGGGGAGCTGTTTTTT. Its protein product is CASSEEPGLSTGELFF.

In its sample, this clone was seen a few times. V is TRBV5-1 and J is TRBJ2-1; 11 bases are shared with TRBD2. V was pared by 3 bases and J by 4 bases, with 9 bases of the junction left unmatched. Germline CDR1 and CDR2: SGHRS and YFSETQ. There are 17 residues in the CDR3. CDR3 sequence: CASSSTSGSAAYNEQFF. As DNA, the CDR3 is TGCGCCAGCAGCTCAACTAGCGGGAGCGCGGCATACAATGAGCAGTTCTTC.

Written as DNA, the CDR3 is TGTGCCAGTAGCGTTGTGTCAGGATTAACCTACGAGCAGTACTTC. It is translated as CASSVVSGLTYEQYF. The V and J genes are TRBV19 and TRBJ2-7; D call uncertain. The CDR3 spans 15 residues. Per the germline V gene, CDR1 is LNHDA and CDR2 is SQIVND (reference sequence). V shed 6 bases and J shed 2 bases, with 17 bases lying between them.

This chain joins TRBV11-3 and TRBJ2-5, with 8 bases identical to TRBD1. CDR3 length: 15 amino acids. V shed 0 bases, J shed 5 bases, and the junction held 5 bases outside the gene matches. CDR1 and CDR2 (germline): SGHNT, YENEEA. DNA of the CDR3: TGTGCCAGCAGCTTAGAGTCGACAGGGGAGGAGACCCAGTACTTC. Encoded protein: CASSLESTGEETQYF.

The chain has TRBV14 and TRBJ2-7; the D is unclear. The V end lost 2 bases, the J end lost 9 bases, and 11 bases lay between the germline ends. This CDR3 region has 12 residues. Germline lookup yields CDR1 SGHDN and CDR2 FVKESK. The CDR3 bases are TGTGCCAGCAGCCAAAACAGTATGGTGCAGTACTTC. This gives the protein CASSQNSMVQYF.

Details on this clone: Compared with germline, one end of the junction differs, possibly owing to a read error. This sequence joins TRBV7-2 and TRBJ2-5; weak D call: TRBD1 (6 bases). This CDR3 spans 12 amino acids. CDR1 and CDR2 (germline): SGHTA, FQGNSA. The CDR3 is CASRLGGETQYF. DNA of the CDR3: TGTGCCAGCAGATTAGGGGGAGAGACCCAGTACTTC. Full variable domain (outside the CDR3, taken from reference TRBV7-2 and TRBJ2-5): GAGVSQSPSNKVTEKGKDVELRCDPISGHTALYWYRQSLGQGLEFLIYFQGNSAPDKSGLPSDRFSAERTGGSVSTLTIQRTQQEDSAVYLCASRLGGETQYFGPGTRLLVL.

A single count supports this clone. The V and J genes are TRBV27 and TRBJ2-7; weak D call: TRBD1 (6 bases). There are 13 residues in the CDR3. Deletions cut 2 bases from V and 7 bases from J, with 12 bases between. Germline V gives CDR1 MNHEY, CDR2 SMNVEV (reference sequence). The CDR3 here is CASSLITQGEQYF. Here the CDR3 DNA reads TGTGCCAGCAGTTTAATCACGCAGGGGGAGCAGTACTTC.

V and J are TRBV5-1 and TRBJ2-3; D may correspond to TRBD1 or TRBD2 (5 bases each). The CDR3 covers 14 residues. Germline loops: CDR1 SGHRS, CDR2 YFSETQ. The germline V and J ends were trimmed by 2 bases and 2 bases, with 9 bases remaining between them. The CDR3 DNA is TGCGCCAGCAGCTTCGGGACCTACACAGATACGCAGTATTTT. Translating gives CASSFGTYTDTQYF.

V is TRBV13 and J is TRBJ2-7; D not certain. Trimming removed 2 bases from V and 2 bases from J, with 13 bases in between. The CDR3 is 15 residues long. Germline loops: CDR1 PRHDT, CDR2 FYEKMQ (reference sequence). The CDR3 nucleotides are TGTGCCAGCAGCTTAAAAACGCTTTATACCTACGAGCAGTACTTC. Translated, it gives CASSLKTLYTYEQYF. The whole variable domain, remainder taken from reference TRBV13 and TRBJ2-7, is AAGVIQSPRHLIKEKRETATLKCYPIPRHDTVYWYQQGPGQDPQFLISFYEKMQSDKGSIPDRFSAQQFSDYHSELNMSSLELGDSALYFCASSLKTLYTYEQYFGPGTRLTVT.

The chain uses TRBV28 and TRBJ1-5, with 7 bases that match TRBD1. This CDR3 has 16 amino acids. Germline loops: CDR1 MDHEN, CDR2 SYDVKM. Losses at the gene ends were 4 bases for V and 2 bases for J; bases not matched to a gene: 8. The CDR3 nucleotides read TGTGCCAGCAGTTCCTCACGGCAGGGGGGCAATCAGCCCCAGCATTTT. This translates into CASSSSRQGGNQPQHF.

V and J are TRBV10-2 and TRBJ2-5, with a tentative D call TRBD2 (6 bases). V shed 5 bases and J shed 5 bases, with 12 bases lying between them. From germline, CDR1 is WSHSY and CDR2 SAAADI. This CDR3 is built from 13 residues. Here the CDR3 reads CASSRGRGETQYF. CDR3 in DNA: TGCGCCAGCAGTCGGGGTCGGGGGGAGACCCAGTACTTC.

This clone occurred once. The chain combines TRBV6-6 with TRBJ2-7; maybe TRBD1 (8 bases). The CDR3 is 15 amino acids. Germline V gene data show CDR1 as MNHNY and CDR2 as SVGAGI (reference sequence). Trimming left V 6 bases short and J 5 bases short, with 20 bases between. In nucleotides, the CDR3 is TGTGCCAGCAGCCCCCGGGCACAGGGGGGGCACGAGCAGTACTTC. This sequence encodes CASSPRAQGGHEQYF.

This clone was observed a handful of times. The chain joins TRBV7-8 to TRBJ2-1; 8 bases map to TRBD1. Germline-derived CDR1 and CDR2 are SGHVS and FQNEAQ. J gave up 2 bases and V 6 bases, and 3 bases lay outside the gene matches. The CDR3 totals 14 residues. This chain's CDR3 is CASREQGAYNEQFF. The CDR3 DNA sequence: TGTGCCAGCAGAGAACAGGGGGCCTACAATGAGCAGTTCTTC.

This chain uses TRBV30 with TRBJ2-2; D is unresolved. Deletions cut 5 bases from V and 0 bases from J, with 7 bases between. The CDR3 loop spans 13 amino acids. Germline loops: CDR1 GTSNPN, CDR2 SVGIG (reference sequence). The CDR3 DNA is TGTGCCTGGGGGGATACGAACACCGGGGAGCTGTTTTTT. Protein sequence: CAWGDTNTGELFF.